This T cell receptor (beta chain) was captured in a study of cytomegalovirus exposure and HLA in healthy donors. At the level of the study: Of 300 to 450 genotyped donors, about 81% clustered with self-reported Caucasian donors. Findings and limits, study-wide: Sequencing probably produced one cluster of sequence variants that were highly shared. Earlier findings revealed that most TCR beta V segments proved productive either about 87% or about 30% of the time.

Remarks on this clone: Its antigen is unknown.

60 Vbeta and 13 Jbeta primers were used in PCR. Profiling relied on immunoSEQ multiplex PCR, and the TCRdb table lists in-frame clones only, not all of them. The sample lists around 200,000 clones, 79% occurring once. With V trimmed by 5 bases and J by 0 bases, 3 bases remained unmatched. This CDR3 region has 14 residues. Germline CDR1 reads MNHEY; CDR2 reads SMNVEV (reference sequence). The chain links TRBV27 to TRBJ1-1; 7 bases are shared with TRBD1. The sample taken for sequencing was PBMCs. This TCR came from a woman aged 25 to 39 in good health and CMV-seropositive. The CDR3 is CASSLQGMNTEAFF. DNA for the CDR3: TGTGCCAGCAGTCTACAGGGGATGAACACTGAAGCTTTCTTT.